This is a list of T cell receptor beta chains from one sample in a study of cytomegalovirus exposure and HLA in healthy donors. Sequencing used immunoSEQ multiplex PCR; TCRdb keeps in-frame clones, though not all of them. The data show around 100,000 clones, with roughly 73% seen just once and 0.87% held by the top ten. The sample consisted of PBMCs. The receptors originated from a woman in her thirties in good health and CMV-seronegative. Both conserved end residues are part of each CDR3. The order of the fields is D gene, clone size, J gene, V gene, CDR3 DNA, CDR3 protein. The D gene is left open where the match is weak. Not all rows give a size; the values are once, few, many and, for expanded clones, a class.

d_call: -
clone_size: -
j_call: TRBJ2-7
v_call: TRBV6-5
cdr3_nt: TGTGCCAGCAGTTACTCTGACAGATCCTACGAGCAGTACTTC
cdr3_aa: CASSYSDRSYEQYF

d_call: TRBD2
clone_size: -
j_call: TRBJ2-3
v_call: TRBV2
cdr3_nt: TGTGCCAGCAGGGGACTAGCGGGAGGAACAGATACGCAGTATTTT
cdr3_aa: CASRGLAGGTDTQYF

d_call: -
clone_size: -
j_call: TRBJ1-5
v_call: TRBV4-2
cdr3_nt: TGTGCCAGCAGCCAAACAGGGAGCAATCAGCCCCAGCATTTT
cdr3_aa: CASSQTGSNQPQHF

d_call: -
clone_size: -
j_call: TRBJ1-2
v_call: TRBV4-1
cdr3_nt: TGCGCCAGCAGCCAAGATCGAGTGGGGCAGGGTATCCTCAGCTACACCTTC
cdr3_aa: CASSQDRVGQGILSYTF

d_call: TRBD1
clone_size: -
j_call: TRBJ2-1
v_call: TRBV13
cdr3_nt: TGTGCCAGCAGTAGGACAGGGCAGTCCTACAATGAGCAGTTCTTC
cdr3_aa: CASSRTGQSYNEQFF

d_call: TRBD2
clone_size: -
j_call: TRBJ2-3
v_call: TRBV5-5
cdr3_nt: TGTGCCAGCAGCTTGATCGGCGGGAGTTCTGCAGATACGCAGTATTTT
cdr3_aa: CASSLIGGSSADTQYF

d_call: -
clone_size: once
j_call: TRBJ2-7
v_call: TRBV2
cdr3_nt: TGTGCCAGTCAGGTGGGGCTAAGAAGCTCCTACGAGCAGTACTTC
cdr3_aa: CASQVGLRSSYEQYF

d_call: -
clone_size: -
j_call: TRBJ1-1
v_call: TRBV28
cdr3_nt: TGTGCCAGCAGCCAGGGTGAACTACGAGCTTTCTTT
cdr3_aa: CASSQGELRAFF

d_call: TRBD2
clone_size: -
j_call: TRBJ2-1
v_call: TRBV2
cdr3_nt: TGTGCCAGCAGTCTGACTAGCGGGCCTTACAATGAGCAGTTCTTC
cdr3_aa: CASSLTSGPYNEQFF

d_call: -
clone_size: -
j_call: TRBJ2-1
v_call: TRBV5-1
cdr3_nt: TGCGCCAGCTCAGGAGGACAGCACAATGAGCAGTTCTTC
cdr3_aa: CASSGGQHNEQFF

d_call: -
clone_size: -
j_call: TRBJ2-7
v_call: TRBV5-1
cdr3_nt: TGCGCCAGCAGCGTGGCCGGACAGCTCCTCTCTGACGAGCAGTACTTC
cdr3_aa: CASSVAGQLLSDEQYF

d_call: -
clone_size: -
j_call: TRBJ1-5
v_call: TRBV18
cdr3_nt: TGTGCCAGCTCACCACCAGGGGTAGAAGGAAATCAGCCCCAGCATTTT
cdr3_aa: CASSPPGVEGNQPQHF

d_call: -
clone_size: few
j_call: TRBJ1-5
v_call: TRBV6-5
cdr3_nt: TGTGCCAGCTACAGGGAAGGTGGCAATCAGCCCCAGCATTTT
cdr3_aa: CASYREGGNQPQHF

d_call: -
clone_size: -
j_call: TRBJ1-5
v_call: TRBV6-1
cdr3_nt: TGTGCCAGCGGGGGGGACACCACAGTAGGCCAGCCTCAGCATTTT
cdr3_aa: CASGGDTTVGQPQHF

d_call: -
clone_size: -
j_call: TRBJ1-4
v_call: TRBV27
cdr3_nt: TGTGCCAGCAGCGTAGGGGCGACTAATGAAAAACTGTTTTTT
cdr3_aa: CASSVGATNEKLFF

d_call: TRBD1
clone_size: -
j_call: TRBJ1-3
v_call: TRBV19
cdr3_nt: TGTGCCAGTAGTAGAGAAACTATGGGACAGGTGGGAAACACCATATATTTT
cdr3_aa: CASSRETMGQVGNTIYF

d_call: -
clone_size: -
j_call: TRBJ1-2
v_call: TRBV2
cdr3_nt: TGTGCCAGCCGATTGGCCCCAGCTAACTATGGCTACACCTTC
cdr3_aa: CASRLAPANYGYTF

d_call: -
clone_size: -
j_call: TRBJ1-2
v_call: TRBV6-1
cdr3_nt: TGTGCCAGCAGTAGGACCATCGGGAATAACTATGGCTACACCTTC
cdr3_aa: CASSRTIGNNYGYTF

d_call: TRBD1
clone_size: few
j_call: TRBJ1-4
v_call: TRBV25-1
cdr3_nt: TGTGCCAGCAGTGACCGGGGACAGGGGGTAACTAATGAAAAACTGTTTTTT
cdr3_aa: CASSDRGQGVTNEKLFF

d_call: TRBD2
clone_size: -
j_call: TRBJ2-1
v_call: TRBV29-1
cdr3_nt: TGCAGCGTTGAAGATGTCTATCCCACTAGCGGCAATGAGCAGTTCTTC
cdr3_aa: CSVEDVYPTSGNEQFF

d_call: TRBD1
clone_size: -
j_call: TRBJ1-2
v_call: TRBV6-6
cdr3_nt: TGTGCCAGCAGTCGGGGACAGGGAGTCGGCGGCTACACCTTC
cdr3_aa: CASSRGQGVGGYTF

d_call: TRBD1
clone_size: -
j_call: TRBJ1-5
v_call: TRBV5-8
cdr3_nt: TGTGCCAGCAGCTTACTTTTAGGGACAGGGGCGGATCAGCCCCAGCATTTT
cdr3_aa: CASSLLLGTGADQPQHF

d_call: -
clone_size: -
j_call: TRBJ1-2
v_call: TRBV18
cdr3_nt: TGTGCCAGCTCACCAAAACAGGGAAGTGAGGGCTACACCTTC
cdr3_aa: CASSPKQGSEGYTF

d_call: -
clone_size: -
j_call: TRBJ2-1
v_call: TRBV30
cdr3_nt: TGTGCCTGTTTGCCTGGACGGGAAAGAGGGGGGTTCTTC
cdr3_aa: CACLPGRERGGFF

d_call: TRBD2
clone_size: -
j_call: TRBJ2-5
v_call: TRBV19
cdr3_nt: TGTGCCAGTAGTTGGACTAGCGGGGATCAAGAGACCCAGTACTTC
cdr3_aa: CASSWTSGDQETQYF

d_call: TRBD2
clone_size: -
j_call: TRBJ2-2
v_call: TRBV29-1
cdr3_nt: TGCAGCGGGGGACTAGCAGGATCGAACACCGGGGAGCTGTTTTTT
cdr3_aa: CSGGLAGSNTGELFF

d_call: -
clone_size: -
j_call: TRBJ1-1
v_call: TRBV6-1
cdr3_nt: TGTGCCAGCAGTGCCCTTAGTGACACTGAAGCTTTCTTT
cdr3_aa: CASSALSDTEAFF

d_call: TRBD1
clone_size: -
j_call: TRBJ1-1
v_call: TRBV7-9
cdr3_nt: TGTGCCAGCAGCCGTGGGACAGGGTTAGTAGCTTTCTTT
cdr3_aa: CASSRGTGLVAFF

d_call: TRBD1
clone_size: -
j_call: TRBJ2-7
v_call: TRBV4-3
cdr3_nt: TGCGCCAGCAGCTCACGACAGGGCCCCTACGAGCAGTACTTC
cdr3_aa: CASSSRQGPYEQYF

d_call: TRBD1
clone_size: -
j_call: TRBJ2-2
v_call: TRBV9
cdr3_nt: TGTGCCAGCAGTCGGACAGGTGTCCCCGGGGAGCTGTTTTTT
cdr3_aa: CASSRTGVPGELFF

d_call: -
clone_size: -
j_call: TRBJ2-3
v_call: TRBV5-4
cdr3_nt: TGTGCCAGCAGCTTGAGTATCGGGGTCGGGAGCGACCGCACAGATACGCAGTATTTT
cdr3_aa: CASSLSIGVGSDRTDTQYF

d_call: -
clone_size: -
j_call: TRBJ2-1
v_call: TRBV7-2
cdr3_nt: TGTGCCAGCAGCTTAGAAAGTCGGCGGGGCCATGAGCAGTTCTTC
cdr3_aa: CASSLESRRGHEQFF

d_call: -
clone_size: -
j_call: TRBJ1-1
v_call: TRBV4-2
cdr3_nt: TGTGCCAGCAGCCAAGATGGCAGGGGGAACACTGAAGCTTTCTTT
cdr3_aa: CASSQDGRGNTEAFF

d_call: TRBD1
clone_size: -
j_call: TRBJ1-5
v_call: TRBV6-6
cdr3_nt: TGTGCCACCCGGCATCCCGGACAGGGCAATCAGCCCCAGCATTTT
cdr3_aa: CATRHPGQGNQPQHF

d_call: TRBD1
clone_size: once
j_call: TRBJ2-7
v_call: TRBV6-1
cdr3_nt: TGTGCCAGCAGTGAGGGGCAGGGGGTATCTTACGAGCAGTACTTC
cdr3_aa: CASSEGQGVSYEQYF

d_call: -
clone_size: -
j_call: TRBJ2-7
v_call: TRBV11-3
cdr3_nt: TGTGCCAGCGGTCGAGGGGGGGAGAGCTCCTACGAGCAGTACTTC
cdr3_aa: CASGRGGESSYEQYF